Each of the 27 T cell receptor beta chains below was sequenced from the same sample in a study of blood T cell repertoires in COVID-19. Measured with immunoSEQ multiplex PCR; TCRdb has only the in-frame clones, and not every one. The sample has about 480,000 clones, 80% to 90% seen once. Material: peripheral blood. The receptors derive from a woman aged 25 to 39 with acute or convalescent COVID-19.

The V call is TRBV6-5, the J call TRBJ1-3, with 10 bases identical to TRBD1. CDR1 and CDR2 from the germline V gene are MNHEY and SVGAGI. J lost 4 bases, V lost 8 bases, and 8 bases had no gene match. The CDR3 contains 15 residues. CDR3 sequence reads: CASAPGQGPGNTIYF. The DNA of the CDR3 is TGTGCCAGCGCACCGGGACAGGGGCCCGGAAACACCATATATTTT.

V usage is TRBV5-1 and J usage is TRBJ1-1; the D is unclear. The CDR3 is 14 amino acids. Germline CDR1 is SGHRS and CDR2 is YFSETQ. V gave up 4 bases and J gave up 0 bases, with 10 bases separating them. The CDR3 here is CASSTMGVNTEAFF. Written as DNA, the CDR3 is TGCGCCAGCAGCACGATGGGCGTGAACACTGAAGCTTTCTTT.

The CDR3 reads CASSETGGPEQFF. Here the CDR3 DNA reads TGTGCCAGCTCGGAAACAGGGGGTCCTGAGCAGTTCTTC. J is TRBJ2-1 and V is TRBV18, with 8 bases identical to TRBD1. The trim removed 6 bases at V and 9 bases at J, leaving 7 bases unmatched. Germline CDR1 KGHSH, CDR2 LQKENI. There are 13 residues in the CDR3. The whole variable domain, remainder taken from reference TRBV18 and TRBJ2-1, is NAGVMQNPRHLVRRRGQEARLRCSPMKGHSHVYWYRQLPEEGLKFMVYLQKENIIDESGMPKERFSAEFPKEGPSILRIQQVVRGDSAAYFCASSETGGPEQFFGPGTRLTVL.

The chain recombines TRBV19 with TRBJ1-2; D gene unclear. Trimming stripped 2 bases from V and 2 bases from J, with 12 bases between. The CDR3 runs to 15 residues. CDR1 is LNHDA, CDR2 SQIVND, per germline (reference sequence). DNA for the CDR3: TGTGCCAGTAGTATATCTCCCGGGAACAACTATGGCTACACCTTC. It is translated as CASSISPGNNYGYTF.

The chain is built from TRBV18 and TRBJ1-2, with D possibly being TRBD1 (6 bases). The CDR3 spans 14 residues. With 1 base removed from V and 6 bases from J, the gap between germline ends came to 12 bases. Germline loops: CDR1 KGHSH, CDR2 LQKENI. In DNA, the CDR3 is TGTGCCAGCTCACCACAGGGGGTCCTGGATGGCTACACCTTC. This encodes CASSPQGVLDGYTF.

The rearrangement joins TRBV6-7 to TRBJ2-7; 8 bases are a match to TRBD1. TRBV6-7 has ORF status, its function being uncertain. Losses at the gene ends were 0 bases for V and 3 bases for J; bases not matched to a gene: 19. This CDR3 comprises 20 residues. The CDR3 DNA sequence: TGTGCCAGCAGTTACTCCTCGGACAGGGCCTGCCGCGGAAAGGTCTACGAGCAGTACTTC. Translated, it gives CASSYSSDRACRGKVYEQYF.

The V call is TRBV3-1 (or the pseudogene TRBV3-2), the J call TRBJ2-7; no clear D gene. Trimming took 1 base from V and 0 from J, leaving 7 bases between them. CDR1 is LGHDT, CDR2 YNNKEL, per germline (reference sequence). The CDR3 runs to 14 residues. DNA for the CDR3: TGTGCCAGCAGCCAAGTTCCCAGCTCCTACGAGCAGTACTTC. As protein: CASSQVPSSYEQYF.

The chain links TRBV4-1 to TRBJ2-7, with D unresolved. Germline V gives CDR1 MGHRA, CDR2 YSYEKL. Trimming pared 4 bases from V and 5 bases from J, leaving 18 bases between. The CDR3 covers 15 residues. The CDR3 DNA sequence: TGCGCCAGCAGCCGTACGGTTCATATCACGGACGAGCAGTACTTC. Amino acid sequence: CASSRTVHITDEQYF.

The chain combines TRBV28 with TRBJ2-5; possibly TRBD2 for D (6 bases). The CDR3 loop spans 14 amino acids. The V and J ends lost 6 bases and 5 bases respectively, with 16 bases between them. Germline values: CDR1 MDHEN, CDR2 SYDVKM. The CDR3 bases are TGTGCCAGCAGCCTACCGGGACTCGGGGAGACCCAGTACTTC. It translates to CASSLPGLGETQYF.

The chain links TRBV7-9 to TRBJ2-2; D gene ambiguous. This CDR3 spans 13 amino acids. Deletions cut 11 bases from V and 5 bases from J, with 15 bases between. The V gene's germline CDR1 is SEHNR and CDR2 FQNEAQ (reference sequence). This CDR3 reads CAFAPTRTGELFF. The CDR3 region has the DNA TGTGCCTTTGCTCCCACTCGGACCGGGGAGCTGTTTTTT. Complete variable domain (other parts from reference TRBV7-9 and TRBJ2-2): DTGVSQNPRHKITKRGQNVTFRCDPISEHNRLYWYRQTLGQGPEFLTYFQNEAQLEKSRLLSDRFSAERPKGSFSTLEIQRTEQGDSAMYLCAFAPTRTGELFFGEGSRLTVL.

The genes are TRBV5-4 and TRBJ2-3; possibly TRBD1 for D (5 bases). This CDR3 is 14 amino acids long. V was trimmed by 4 bases and J by 7 bases, leaving 16 bases between them. Germline-derived CDR1 and CDR2 are SGHNT and YYREEE (reference sequence). The CDR3 region has the DNA TGTGCCAGCAGCGCCAGACAGTTCGTGAATACGCAGTATTTT. Translating gives CASSARQFVNTQYF.

The CDR3 sequence: CASTDRGDGYTF. For the CDR3, the DNA is TGCGCCAGCACTGACAGGGGCGATGGCTACACCTTC. This chain connects TRBV5-1 to TRBJ1-2, with 8 bases identical to TRBD1. CDR1 and CDR2 (germline): SGHRS, YFSETQ. This CDR3 comprises 12 residues. V gave up 6 bases and J gave up 6 bases; unmatched junction bases: 4.

V usage is TRBV6-2 or TRBV6-3 and J usage is TRBJ2-7; D gene unclear. The CDR3 sequence is 18 residues long. The germline gives CDR1 MNHEY, CDR2 SVGEGT. V lost 0 bases and J lost 1, with 19 bases in between. The CDR3 sequence is CASSYSLGMTVESYEQYF. The CDR3 bases are TGTGCCAGCAGTTACTCGTTAGGTATGACTGTTGAATCCTACGAGCAGTACTTC.

The chain recombines TRBV9 with TRBJ2-3; 7 nucleotides match TRBD2. Germline assignment: CDR1 SGDLS and CDR2 YYNGEE. CDR3 size: 15 residues. J was trimmed by 1 base and V by 2 bases; bases with no gene match: 4. As DNA, the CDR3 is TGTGCCAGCAGCGTTGGGGCGGGGGGCACAGATACGCAGTATTTT. Translation gives CASSVGAGGTDTQYF.

The chain has TRBV3-1 (or the pseudogene TRBV3-2) and TRBJ2-7, with 7 nucleotides matching TRBD2. The J segment lost 5 bases and the V segment lost 3 bases, leaving 13 bases of the junction unmatched. The CDR3 contains 16 residues. Germline V gene data show CDR1 as LGHDT and CDR2 as YNNKEL (reference sequence). The DNA of the CDR3 is TGTGCCAGCAGCCAGAGGCGACCGGGGGGATGGAACGAGCAGTACTTC. It codes for CASSQRRPGGWNEQYF.

This chain uses TRBV5-8 with TRBJ2-4; 8 nucleotides agree with TRBD1. Germline CDR1 is SGHTS and CDR2 is YDEGEE. This CDR3 has 15 amino acids. J was trimmed by 8 bases and V by 4 bases; bases with no gene match: 11. The CDR3 DNA is TGTGCCAGCAGCCTGGGACAGGTACTCGGGGACATTCAGTACTTC. Residues: CASSLGQVLGDIQYF.

The chain employs TRBV2 and TRBJ1-1; D unresolved. The CDR3 length is 13 residues. In germline, CDR1 is SNHLY, CDR2 FYNNEI. The germline V and J ends were trimmed by 7 bases and 1 base, with 10 bases remaining between them. The CDR3 loop is CASNRRQNTEAFF. DNA for the CDR3: TGTGCCAGCAACAGACGGCAGAACACTGAAGCTTTCTTT.

The chain recombines TRBV9 with TRBJ1-1; no firm D call. The germline V and J ends were trimmed by 0 bases and 5 bases, with 14 bases remaining between them. The CDR3 is 15 residues long. Germline loops: CDR1 SGDLS, CDR2 YYNGEE. CDR3 in amino acids: CASSVGGSISTEAFF. The CDR3 region has the DNA TGTGCCAGCAGCGTAGGAGGGAGTATTTCTACTGAAGCTTTCTTT.

The gene calls are TRBV7-8 and TRBJ1-6, with 7 bases lining up with TRBD1. The CDR3 is made up of 16 amino acids. V lost 1 base to trimming and J lost 7 bases; unmatched junction nucleotides: 7. From germline, CDR1 is SGHVS and CDR2 FQNEAQ. CDR3 nucleotide sequence: TGTGCCAGCAGCTTAGTGGTGGCAGGGGGGAATTCACCCCTCCACTTT. Amino acid sequence: CASSLVVAGGNSPLHF.

The V call is TRBV21-1, the J call TRBJ2-7; the table names TRBD1, a call not compared with the DNA. TRBV21-1 is a documented pseudogene. This CDR3 is built from 15 residues. The CDR3 sequence: CARPMDRANTYEQYF. CDR3 nucleotides: TGTGCCAGACCTATGGACAGGGCCAATACCTACGAGCAGTACTTC.

J is TRBJ1-1 and V is TRBV10-3, with 8 bases aligning to TRBD1. The CDR3 loop spans 14 amino acids. V shed 6 bases, J shed 5 bases, and the junction held 8 bases outside the gene matches. In germline, CDR1 is ENHRY, CDR2 SYGVKD. The CDR3 sequence: CAISKTGEVTEAFF. The CDR3 region has the DNA TGTGCCATCAGCAAGACAGGGGAGGTTACTGAAGCTTTCTTT.

V usage is TRBV7-2 and J usage is TRBJ1-5; tentative D call: TRBD1 (6 bases). In germline, CDR1 is SGHTA, CDR2 FQGNSA. This CDR3 has 14 amino acids. V was clipped by 5 bases and J by 4 bases, with 12 bases between them. The CDR3 region has the DNA TGTGCCAGCAGCATACAGGGTCGAAATCAGCCCCAGCATTTT. This gives the protein CASSIQGRNQPQHF.

This rearrangement joins TRBV5-4 to TRBJ2-7; 9 positions agree with TRBD1. Germline V gene lookup returns CDR1 SGHNT and CDR2 YYREEE (reference sequence). V shed 4 bases and J 9 bases; nucleotides not matched to a gene: 5. This CDR3 comprises 12 residues. The CDR3 region has the DNA TGTGCCAGCAGCGGGGACAGGGTGGCGCAGTACTTC. This sequence encodes CASSGDRVAQYF.

This chain uses TRBV24-1 with TRBJ2-2; tentative D call: TRBD1 (5 bases). Trimming left V 5 bases short and J 4 bases short, with 13 bases between. CDR3 size: 15 residues. The germline gives CDR1 KGHDR, CDR2 SFDVKD. The CDR3 loop reads CATSAKQGVTGELFF. As DNA, the CDR3 is TGTGCCACCAGTGCCAAGCAGGGTGTCACCGGGGAGCTGTTTTTT.

The gene calls are TRBV11-2 and TRBJ1-1; D remains unclear. The CDR3 totals 15 residues. The V gene lost 1 base and the J gene lost 2 bases, with 11 bases spanning the gap. Germline assignment: CDR1 SGHAT and CDR2 FQNNGV. The DNA of the CDR3 is TGTGCCAGCAGCTTAGTTGGAGGGCTAAACACTGAAGCTTTCTTT. Protein sequence: CASSLVGGLNTEAFF. The variable domain in full, with the rest retrieved from reference TRBV11-2 and TRBJ1-1, is EAGVAQSPRYKIIEKRQSVAFWCNPISGHATLYWYQQILGQGPKLLIQFQNNGVVDDSQLPKDRFSAERLKGVDSTLKIQPAKLEDSAVYLCASSLVGGLNTEAFFGQGTRLTVV.

The rearrangement links TRBV5-1 to TRBJ1-1; D remains ambiguous. V lost 4 bases and J 0 bases, leaving 10 bases between the germline ends. Germline CDR1 and CDR2: SGHRS and YFSETQ. The CDR3 sequence is 14 residues long. The CDR3 nucleotides read TGCGCCAGCAGCCCGAGGTCGATGAACACTGAAGCTTTCTTT. It encodes CASSPRSMNTEAFF.

This clone showed up just once. V is TRBV7-8 and J is TRBJ2-3; tentatively, D is TRBD2 (6 bases). Trimming pared 2 bases from V and 2 bases from J, leaving 17 bases between. This CDR3 is 17 amino acids long. Germline CDR1 is SGHVS and CDR2 is FQNEAQ. CDR3 loop: CASSLLARGILTDTQYF. CDR3 DNA sequence: TGTGCCAGCAGCTTATTAGCCCGGGGGATCCTCACAGATACGCAGTATTTT.